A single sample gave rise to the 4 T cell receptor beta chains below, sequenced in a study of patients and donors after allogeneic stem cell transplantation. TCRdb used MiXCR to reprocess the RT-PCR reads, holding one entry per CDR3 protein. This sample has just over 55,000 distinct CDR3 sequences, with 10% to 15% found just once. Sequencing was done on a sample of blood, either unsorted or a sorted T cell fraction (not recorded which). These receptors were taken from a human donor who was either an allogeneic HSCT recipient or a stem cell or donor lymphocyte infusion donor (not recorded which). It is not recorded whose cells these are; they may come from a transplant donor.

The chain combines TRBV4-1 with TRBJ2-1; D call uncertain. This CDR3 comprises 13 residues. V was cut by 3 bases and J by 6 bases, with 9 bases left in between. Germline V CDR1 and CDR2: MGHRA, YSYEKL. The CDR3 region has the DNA TGCGCCAGCAGCCAGCTGGACCCCAATGAGCAGTTCTTC. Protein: CASSQLDPNEQFF.

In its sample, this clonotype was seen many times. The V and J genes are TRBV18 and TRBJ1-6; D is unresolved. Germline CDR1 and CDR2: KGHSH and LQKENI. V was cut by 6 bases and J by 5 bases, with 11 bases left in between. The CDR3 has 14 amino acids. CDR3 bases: TGTGCCAGCTCCTACCAACTTCATAATTCACCCCTCCACTTT. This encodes CASSYQLHNSPLHF.

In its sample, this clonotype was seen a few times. CDR3 in DNA: TGCGCCAGCAGCTTGGATCGGTTCACAGATACGCAGTATTTT. Amino acid sequence: CASSLDRFTDTQYF. This chain uses TRBV5-1 with TRBJ2-3; D ambiguous. V lost 0 bases and J 2 bases, leaving 7 bases between the germline ends. The CDR3 length is 14 residues. Germline V gene lookup returns CDR1 SGHRS and CDR2 YFSETQ.

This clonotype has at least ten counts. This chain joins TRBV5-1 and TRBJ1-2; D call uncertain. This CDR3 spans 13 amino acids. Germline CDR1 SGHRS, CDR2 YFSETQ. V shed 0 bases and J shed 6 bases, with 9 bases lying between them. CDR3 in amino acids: CASSLDGFDGYTF. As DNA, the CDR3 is TGCGCCAGCAGCTTGGACGGATTCGATGGCTACACCTTC.